This TCR beta chain was recovered during a study of T-cell memory formation after mild COVID-19. 5'RACE with constant-segment primers built TCRalpha and TCRbeta cDNA libraries with UMIs. TCRdb passed the 5' RACE reads through MiXCR, listing each CDR3 protein once. The table includes over 500,000 distinct CDR3 sequences, roughly 17% detected once. Trimming cost V 8 bases and J 2 bases, with 20 bases left between them. Germline loops: CDR1 MNHEY, CDR2 SMNVEV (reference sequence). CDR3 length: 16 residues. The table lists this clonotype with a few counts. The receptor comes from an adult woman who had mild COVID-19 (a few samples of this study predate the infection). Cell type and time point are not known. Sequenced material: PBMCs or a T cell subset sorted from them (not recorded which). This rearrangement joins TRBV27 to TRBJ2-3; D perhaps matches TRBD2 (6 bases). The chain's CDR3 is CASGLSGGAATDTQYF. The CDR3 coding sequence is TGTGCCAGCGGCCTTTCCGGGGGAGCGGCCACAGATACGCAGTATTTT.